The sequence of this TCR beta chain was determined in a study of radiation and T cells in renal cell carcinoma. TCRdb keeps only in-frame clones here, not all; method: immunoSEQ multiplex PCR. The data show about 150,000 clones, 80% to 90% seen once. Described time point: blood 2 weeks post-SBRT. As to treatment: 15 Gy SBRT to primary tumor, nephrectomy 4 weeks later. CDR1 is MNHEY and CDR2 is SVGAGI in the germline V gene. The CDR3 length is 15 residues. The ends were cut back, 4 bases at V and 0 bases at J, with 12 bases in the middle. The sequence derives from a woman between 50 and 59 years old with renal cell carcinoma. Sample: blood, taken from a patient whose treatment included radiotherapy and nephrectomy. The rearrangement uses TRBV6-5 and TRBJ1-2, with a tentative D call TRBD1 (6 bases). The CDR3 region has the DNA TGTGCCAGCAGTTCACGGGGGCGCACTAACTATGGCTACACCTTC. Translating it yields CASSSRGRTNYGYTF.